The 19 T cell receptor beta chains below all came from one sample that was sequenced in a study of T cell changes during pregnancy in multiple sclerosis. The method was immunoSEQ multiplex PCR; TCRdb's version includes in-frame clones alone and lacks a portion of them. The table has about 59,000 clones, approximately 90% seen once; the top ten hold 2.8%. The material sequenced was peripheral blood, taken in the third trimester of pregnancy. The receptors shown here come from a female donor in good health, enrolled as a control in a pregnancy study.

The chain joins TRBV15 to TRBJ2-4, with 10 positions matching TRBD2. V dropped 3 bases and J dropped 2; count of bases not matched to a gene: 4. This CDR3 region has 16 residues. Germline-derived CDR1 and CDR2 are LNHNV and YYDKDF (reference sequence). The CDR3 bases are TGTGCCACCAGCAGGACACTAGCGGGGCCCAAAAACATTCAGTACTTC. This translates into CATSRTLAGPKNIQYF.

This chain uses TRBV4-2 with TRBJ2-7; TRBD2 matches at 9 bases. CDR3 length: 17 amino acids. With V trimmed by 2 bases and J by 1 base, 9 bases remained unmatched. Germline V gives CDR1 LGHNA, CDR2 YNFKEQ. The CDR3 here is CASSQSLTSGSSYEQYF. The CDR3, as DNA: TGTGCCAGCAGCCAATCCCTCACTAGCGGGTCTTCCTACGAGCAGTACTTC.

This clone was counted once. The rearrangement joins TRBV4-2 to TRBJ1-2; 11 bases align to TRBD1. Germline V lookup: CDR1 LGHNA, CDR2 YNFKEQ. This CDR3 is 17 amino acids long. The J segment lost 0 bases and the V segment lost 5 bases, leaving 8 bases of the junction unmatched. The CDR3 bases are TGTGCCAGCAGCTACTCCGGGACAGGGGGATCTAACTATGGCTACACCTTC. Protein product: CASSYSGTGGSNYGYTF.

The V call is TRBV13, the J call TRBJ2-1; TRBD2 matches at 7 bases. Germline loops: CDR1 PRHDT, CDR2 FYEKMQ (reference sequence). Losses at the gene ends were 0 bases for V and 13 bases for J; bases not matched to a gene: 9. The CDR3 length is 14 residues. The CDR3 protein is CASSLGRGGRPQFF. DNA for the CDR3: TGTGCCAGCAGCTTAGGCCGGGGCGGGAGACCTCAGTTCTTC. Full variable domain (remainder filled in from reference TRBV13 and TRBJ2-1): AAGVIQSPRHLIKEKRETATLKCYPIPRHDTVYWYQQGPGQDPQFLISFYEKMQSDKGSIPDRFSAQQFSDYHSELNMSSLELGDSALYFCASSLGRGGRPQFFGPGTRLTVL.

This CDR3 is CASSPRGGIGNQPQHF. CDR3 sequence (DNA): TGTGCCAGCAGCCCGAGGGGGGGGATCGGCAATCAGCCCCAGCATTTT. This chain uses TRBV7-2 with TRBJ1-5; perhaps TRBD1 as D (6 bases). Germline V gene lookup returns CDR1 SGHTA and CDR2 FQGNSA. The CDR3 extends over 16 amino acids. V was shortened by 5 bases and J by 2 bases, with 16 bases between the two germline ends.

CDR3 sequence reads: CASSLLERGGKEFF. The CDR3 DNA reads as TGTGCCAGCAGCTTACTAGAGCGGGGGGGCAAGGAGTTCTTC. V is TRBV11-1 and J is TRBJ2-1, with 10 positions matching TRBD2. V shed 2 bases, J shed 14 bases, and the junction held 9 bases outside the gene matches. In germline, CDR1 is SGHAT, CDR2 FQDESV (reference sequence). The CDR3 is 14 amino acids.

CDR3 coding DNA: TGCGCCAGCAGCCAAGATTCCGGGTACAGATGGACTAGCACAGATACGCAGTATTTT. This codes for CASSQDSGYRWTSTDTQYF. The chain links TRBV4-3 to TRBJ2-3; D perhaps matches TRBD2 (5 bases). The CDR3 runs 19 residues. Germline V gives CDR1 LGHNA, CDR2 YSLEER. V gave up 0 bases and J gave up 0 bases, with 19 bases separating them.

The rearrangement links TRBV19 to TRBJ1-5, with D unresolved. Germline-derived CDR1 and CDR2 are LNHDA and SQIVND (reference sequence). The ends were cut back, 2 bases at V and 6 bases at J, with 11 bases in the middle. The CDR3 length is 14 residues. CDR3 loop: CASSISLGPQPQHF. The CDR3 region has the DNA TGTGCCAGTAGTATATCCCTAGGCCCTCAGCCCCAGCATTTT.

The chain couples TRBV5-6 to TRBJ2-3, with TRBD1 matching 8 bases. The CDR3 totals 15 residues. From germline, CDR1 is SGHDT and CDR2 YYEEEE. Trimming at V came to 4 bases and at J to 1 base, leaving 5 bases not matched to a gene. The CDR3: CASSAPDRGTDTQYF. Here the CDR3 DNA reads TGTGCCAGCAGCGCCCCGGACAGGGGCACAGATACGCAGTATTTT.

This clone showed up just a few times. The chain combines TRBV2 with TRBJ2-7, with 10 nucleotides matching TRBD2. Germline CDR1 and CDR2: SNHLY and FYNNEI. V gave up 6 bases and J gave up 4 bases; unmatched junction bases: 3. The CDR3 is made up of 13 amino acids. CDR3 coding DNA: TGTGCCAGCAGAAGACTAGCGGGTTACGAGCAGTACTTC. Amino acid sequence: CASRRLAGYEQYF.

Only one count was recorded for this clone. DNA for the CDR3: TGTGCCAGCAGTATCCGACAGGGGGCGGGTGAGACCCAGTACTTC. It specifies CASSIRQGAGETQYF. The chain joins TRBV6-1 to TRBJ2-5, with 10 bases that match TRBD1. There are 15 residues in the CDR3. V gave up 5 bases and J gave up 5 bases; unmatched junction bases: 8. From germline, CDR1 is MNHNS and CDR2 SASEGT.

The chain joins TRBV9 to TRBJ1-4; 9 bases map to TRBD1. Losses at the gene ends were 4 bases for V and 2 bases for J; bases not matched to a gene: 6. The germline V gene has CDR1 SGDLS and CDR2 YYNGEE. CDR3 length: 16 residues. The CDR3 loop reads CASSFRTGATNEKLFF. The DNA for the CDR3 is TGTGCCAGCAGCTTCCGGACAGGGGCCACTAATGAAAAACTGTTTTTT. The whole variable domain, remainder taken from reference TRBV9 and TRBJ1-4, is DSGVTQTPKHLITATGQRVTLRCSPRSGDLSVYWYQQSLDQGLQFLIQYYNGEERAKGNILERFSAQQFPDLHSELNLSSLELGDSALYFCASSFRTGATNEKLFFGSGTQLSVL.

The CDR3 nucleotides read TGTGCCACCCAGGCTAACTATGGCTACACCTTC. Its protein product is CATQANYGYTF. This chain uses TRBV10-3 with TRBJ1-2; unclear D gene. This CDR3 region has 11 residues. The germline V gene has CDR1 ENHRY and CDR2 SYGVKD. V was cut by 10 bases and J by 0 bases, with 6 bases left in between.

The chain recombines TRBV7-2 with TRBJ2-4; the match to TRBD2 covers 10 bases. J lost 0 bases, V lost 1 base, and 6 bases had no gene match. CDR3 size: 18 residues. The V gene's germline CDR1 is SGHTA and CDR2 FQGNSA. The CDR3 is CASSLGTSGALAKNIQYF. The CDR3 nucleotides are TGTGCCAGCAGCTTAGGGACTAGCGGTGCCTTAGCCAAAAACATTCAGTACTTC.

This sequence joins TRBV5-1 and TRBJ1-2; TRBD1 matches 8 bases. CDR1 and CDR2 from the germline V gene are SGHRS and YFSETQ. CDR3 length: 14 residues. The trim removed 0 bases at V and 8 bases at J, leaving 6 bases unmatched. CDR3 loop: CASSLVQGALGYTF. The CDR3 nucleotides read TGCGCCAGCAGCTTGGTGCAGGGGGCGCTGGGCTACACCTTC.

The chain carries TRBV11-1 and TRBJ2-7; weak D call: TRBD2 (5 bases). Germline CDR1 reads SGHAT; CDR2 reads FQDESV (reference sequence). The V end lost 0 bases, the J end lost 3 bases, and 12 bases lay between the germline ends. This CDR3 is built from 15 residues. The CDR3 nucleotides read TGTGCCAGCAGCTTAGCGAGAGGGCAGAGCTACGAGCAGTACTTC. Its protein is CASSLARGQSYEQYF.

The rearrangement uses TRBV5-1 and TRBJ2-6; 8 nucleotides agree with TRBD1. V gave up 2 bases and J gave up 0 bases; unmatched junction bases: 7. The CDR3 has 18 amino acids. Germline V gene data show CDR1 as SGHRS and CDR2 as YFSETQ. CDR3 protein: CASSLSGTGDSGANVLTF. The CDR3 bases are TGCGCCAGCAGCTTATCCGGGACAGGCGACTCTGGGGCCAACGTCCTGACTTTC. Based on the CDR3 plus reference TRBV5-1 and TRBJ2-6, the full variable domain is KAGVTQTPRYLIKTRGQQVTLSCSPISGHRSVSWYQQTPGQGLQFLFEYFSETQRNKGNFPGRFSGRQFSNSRSEMNVSTLELGDSALYLCASSLSGTGDSGANVLTFGAGSRLTVL.

This clone was seen only a few times. For the CDR3, the DNA is TGTGCCAGCAGTTCCTCGGATGAGGGTAGCAATCAGCCCCAGCATTTT. As protein: CASSSSDEGSNQPQHF. The rearrangement joins TRBV28 to TRBJ1-5; unclear D gene. This CDR3 is 16 amino acids long. Per germline, CDR1 MDHEN and CDR2 SYDVKM. Between the trimmed V and J ends, which lost 4 bases and 0 bases, there was a span of 13 bases.

CDR3 coding DNA: TGTGCCAGCAGCGTAGCTCAGGGGGCGGACTATGGCTACACCTTC. Its protein is CASSVAQGADYGYTF. The genes are TRBV9 and TRBJ1-2; 8 nucleotides line up with TRBD1. This CDR3 spans 15 amino acids. The germline gives CDR1 SGDLS, CDR2 YYNGEE. V gave up 0 bases and J gave up 3 bases; unmatched junction bases: 4.